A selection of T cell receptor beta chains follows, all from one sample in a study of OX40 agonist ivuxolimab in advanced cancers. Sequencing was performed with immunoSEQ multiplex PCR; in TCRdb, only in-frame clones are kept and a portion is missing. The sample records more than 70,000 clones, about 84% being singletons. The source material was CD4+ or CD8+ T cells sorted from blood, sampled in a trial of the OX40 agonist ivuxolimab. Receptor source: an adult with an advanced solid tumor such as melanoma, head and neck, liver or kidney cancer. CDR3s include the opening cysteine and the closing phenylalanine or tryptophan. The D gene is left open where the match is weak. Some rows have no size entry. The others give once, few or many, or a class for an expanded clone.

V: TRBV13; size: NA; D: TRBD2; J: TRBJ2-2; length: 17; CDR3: CASSPTAGGRAGGELFF; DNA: TGTGCCAGCAGCCCAACGGCGGGCGGGAGGGCCGGCGGGGAGCTGTTTTTT
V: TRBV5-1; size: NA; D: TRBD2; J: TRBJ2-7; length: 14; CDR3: CASSTGLAGSEQYF; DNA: TGCGCCAGCAGCACGGGACTAGCGGGAAGCGAGCAGTACTTC
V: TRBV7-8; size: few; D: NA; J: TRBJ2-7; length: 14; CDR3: CASSLPGRSYEQYF; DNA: TGTGCCAGCAGCTTACCAGGGAGATCCTACGAGCAGTACTTC
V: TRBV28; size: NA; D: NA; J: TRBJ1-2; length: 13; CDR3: CASSHDSNYGYTF; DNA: TGTGCCAGCAGTCACGACAGTAACTATGGCTACACCTTC
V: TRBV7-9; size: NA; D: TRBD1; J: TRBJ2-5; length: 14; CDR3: CASRRDRGGETQYF; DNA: TGTGCCAGCAGACGGGACAGGGGAGGGGAGACCCAGTACTTC
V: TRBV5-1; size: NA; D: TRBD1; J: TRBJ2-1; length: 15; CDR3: CASSLVQGDYNEQFF; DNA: TGCGCCAGCAGCTTGGTTCAGGGGGACTACAATGAGCAGTTCTTC
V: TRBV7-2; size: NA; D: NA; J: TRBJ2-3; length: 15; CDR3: CASSLGNPSTDTQYF; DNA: TGTGCCAGCAGCTTGGGGAACCCTAGCACAGATACGCAGTATTTT
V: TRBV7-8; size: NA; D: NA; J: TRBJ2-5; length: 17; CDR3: CASSLLDYTRPRETQYF; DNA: TGTGCCAGCAGCTTACTAGACTACACCCGGCCGAGGGAGACCCAGTACTTC
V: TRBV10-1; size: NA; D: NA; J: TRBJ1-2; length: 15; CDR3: CASSGTVARFYGYTF; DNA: TGCGCCAGCAGTGGCACGGTTGCCCGCTTCTATGGCTACACCTTC
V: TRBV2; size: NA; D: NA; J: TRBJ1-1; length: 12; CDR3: CASSPMNTEAFF; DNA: TGTGCCAGCAGCCCCATGAACACTGAAGCTTTCTTT
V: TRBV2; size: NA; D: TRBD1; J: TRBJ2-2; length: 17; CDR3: CASRDPGDRGRTGELFF; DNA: TGTGCCAGCAGAGACCCTGGGGACAGGGGGCGTACCGGGGAGCTGTTTTTT
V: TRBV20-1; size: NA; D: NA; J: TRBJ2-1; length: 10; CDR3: CSDTVDEQFF; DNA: TGCAGTGATACGGTGGATGAGCAGTTCTTC
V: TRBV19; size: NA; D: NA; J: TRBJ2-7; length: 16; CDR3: CASRRRGDHLSYEQYF; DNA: TGTGCCAGTAGGAGACGTGGAGATCACCTCTCCTACGAGCAGTACTTC
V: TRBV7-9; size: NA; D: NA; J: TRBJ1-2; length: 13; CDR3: CASSLELNYGYTF; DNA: TGTGCCAGCAGCTTAGAGTTAAACTATGGCTACACCTTC
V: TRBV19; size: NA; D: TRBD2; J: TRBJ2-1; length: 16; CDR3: CASSITSGQTYNEQFF; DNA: TGTGCCAGTAGTATCACTAGCGGGCAGACCTACAATGAGCAGTTCTTC
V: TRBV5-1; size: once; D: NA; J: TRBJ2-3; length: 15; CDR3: CASSVITGTSDTQYF; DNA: TGCGCCAGCAGCGTTATAACGGGTACGTCAGATACGCAGTATTTT
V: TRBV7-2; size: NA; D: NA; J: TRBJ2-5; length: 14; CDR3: CASSLGSGLETQYF; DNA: TGTGCCAGCAGCTTAGGGTCGGGCCTCGAGACCCAGTACTTC
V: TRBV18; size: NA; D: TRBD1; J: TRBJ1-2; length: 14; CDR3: CASSPDRVGGGYTF; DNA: TGTGCCAGCTCACCAGACAGGGTGGGAGGAGGCTACACCTTC
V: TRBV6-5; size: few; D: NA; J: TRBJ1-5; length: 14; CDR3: CASSKQGGDQPQHF; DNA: TGTGCCAGCAGTAAACAGGGTGGTGATCAGCCCCAGCATTTT
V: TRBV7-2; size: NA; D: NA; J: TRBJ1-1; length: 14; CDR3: CASSLGGMNTEAFF; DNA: TGTGCCAGCAGCTTAGGGGGAATGAACACTGAAGCTTTCTTT
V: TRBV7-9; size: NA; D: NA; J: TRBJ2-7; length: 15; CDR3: CASSLARGPSYEQYF; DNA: TGTGCCAGCAGCTTAGCCAGGGGCCCATCCTACGAGCAGTACTTC
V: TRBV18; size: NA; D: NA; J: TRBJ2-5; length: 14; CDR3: CASSRAGTQETQYF; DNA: TGTGCCAGCTCACGGGCAGGGACTCAAGAGACCCAGTACTTC
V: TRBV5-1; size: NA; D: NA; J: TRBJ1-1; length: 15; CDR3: CASSQGFRANTEAFF; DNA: TGCGCCAGCAGCCAAGGGTTCAGGGCCAACACTGAAGCTTTCTTT
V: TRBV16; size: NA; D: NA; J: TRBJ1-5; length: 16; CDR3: CASSRFGDSGNQPQHF; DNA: TGTGCCAGCAGCCGATTTGGGGATTCGGGCAATCAGCCCCAGCATTTT
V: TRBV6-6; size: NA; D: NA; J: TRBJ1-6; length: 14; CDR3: CASREGSRNSPLHF; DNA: TGTGCCAGCCGAGAGGGGTCCCGAAATTCACCCCTCCACTTT
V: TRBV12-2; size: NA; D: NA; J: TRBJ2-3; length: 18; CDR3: CASRPEGPPEGCADTQYF; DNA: TGTGCAAGTCGCCCAGAGGGTCCCCCCGAGGGTTGTGCAGATACGCAGTATTTT
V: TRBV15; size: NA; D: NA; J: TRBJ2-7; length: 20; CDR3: CATSRGRFTITGTSSYEQYF; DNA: TGTGCCACCAGCAGAGGAAGATTTACCATTACCGGGACGAGCTCCTACGAGCAGTACTTC
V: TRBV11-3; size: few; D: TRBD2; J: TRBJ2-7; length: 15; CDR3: CASSLDGSSGREQYF; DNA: TGTGCCAGCAGCTTAGATGGGTCTAGCGGGCGAGAGCAGTACTTC
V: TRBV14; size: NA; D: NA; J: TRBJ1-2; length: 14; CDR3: CASSHTQEAYGYTF; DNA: TGTGCCAGCAGCCACACACAGGAGGCCTATGGCTACACCTTC
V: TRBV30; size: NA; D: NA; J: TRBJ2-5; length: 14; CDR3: CAWSVGGIRETQYF; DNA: TGTGCCTGGAGTGTAGGGGGAATTCGAGAGACCCAGTACTTC
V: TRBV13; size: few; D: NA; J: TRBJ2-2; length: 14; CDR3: CASSLRGGTGELFF; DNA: TGTGCCAGCAGCTTAAGGGGGGGCACCGGGGAGCTGTTTTTT
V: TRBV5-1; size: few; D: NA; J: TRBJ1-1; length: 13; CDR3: CASSRAGDTEAFF; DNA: TGCGCCAGCAGCAGGGCGGGGGACACTGAAGCTTTCTTT
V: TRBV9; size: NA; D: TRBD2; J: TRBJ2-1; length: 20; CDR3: CASSVNRGLAGVVIGNEQFF; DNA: TGTGCCAGCAGCGTAAACCGGGGACTAGCGGGAGTCGTAATCGGCAATGAGCAGTTCTTC
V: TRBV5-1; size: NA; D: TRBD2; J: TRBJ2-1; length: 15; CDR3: CASSSSAGTSVDMFF; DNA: TGCGCCAGCAGCTCTTCCGCCGGGACTAGCGTCGATATGTTCTTC
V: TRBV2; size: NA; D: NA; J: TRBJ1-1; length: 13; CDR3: CASSVGQNTEAFF; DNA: TGTGCCAGCAGTGTGGGACAGAACACTGAAGCTTTCTTT
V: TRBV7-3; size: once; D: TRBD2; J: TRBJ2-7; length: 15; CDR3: CASSLASGLSYEQYF; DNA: TGTGCCAGCAGCTTGGCTAGCGGTTTATCCTACGAGCAGTACTTC
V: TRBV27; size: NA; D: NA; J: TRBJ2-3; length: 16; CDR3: CASSLSGSEGLDTQYF; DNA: TGTGCCAGCAGTTTATCGGGTTCTGAGGGGCTAGATACGCAGTATTTT
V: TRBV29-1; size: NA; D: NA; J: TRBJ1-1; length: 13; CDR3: CSVARTSNTEAFF; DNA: TGCAGCGTTGCGCGGACCTCGAACACTGAAGCTTTCTTT
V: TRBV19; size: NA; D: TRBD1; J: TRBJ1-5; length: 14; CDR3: CASSKRQGPEPQHF; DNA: TGTGCCAGTAGTAAACGACAGGGTCCAGAGCCCCAGCATTTT
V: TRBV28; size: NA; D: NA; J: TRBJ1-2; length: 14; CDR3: CASSLELANYGYTF; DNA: TGTGCCAGCAGTTTAGAGTTAGCTAACTATGGCTACACCTTC
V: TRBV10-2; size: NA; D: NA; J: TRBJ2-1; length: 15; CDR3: CATRFTGPAGSEQFF; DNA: TGCGCCACCAGGTTTACGGGGCCGGCAGGGTCTGAGCAGTTCTTC
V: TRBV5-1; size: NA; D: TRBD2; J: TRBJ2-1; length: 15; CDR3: CASSSTSGKFDEQFF; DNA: TGCGCCAGCAGCTCAACTAGCGGGAAATTCGATGAGCAGTTCTTC